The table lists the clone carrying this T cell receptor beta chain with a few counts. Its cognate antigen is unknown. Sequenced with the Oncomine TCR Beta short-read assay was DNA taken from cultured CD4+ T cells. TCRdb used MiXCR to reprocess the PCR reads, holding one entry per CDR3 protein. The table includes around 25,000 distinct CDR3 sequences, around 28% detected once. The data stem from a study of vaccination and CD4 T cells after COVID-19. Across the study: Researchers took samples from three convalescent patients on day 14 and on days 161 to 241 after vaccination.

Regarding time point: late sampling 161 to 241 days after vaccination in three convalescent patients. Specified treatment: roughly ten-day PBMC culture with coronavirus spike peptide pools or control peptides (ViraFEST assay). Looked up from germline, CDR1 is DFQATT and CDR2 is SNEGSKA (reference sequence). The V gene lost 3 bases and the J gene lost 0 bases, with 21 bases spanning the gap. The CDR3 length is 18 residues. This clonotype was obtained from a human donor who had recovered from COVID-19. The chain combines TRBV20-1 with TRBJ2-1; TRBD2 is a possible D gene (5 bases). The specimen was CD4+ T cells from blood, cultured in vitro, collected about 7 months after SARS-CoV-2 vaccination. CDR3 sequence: CSASSREAGRGSYNEQFF. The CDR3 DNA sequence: TGCAGTGCTAGCTCCCGGGAAGCCGGCAGAGGCTCCTACAATGAGCAGTTCTTC.